Below are 18 T cell receptor beta chains sequenced from a single sample in a study of blood T cell repertoires in COVID-19. The method was immunoSEQ multiplex PCR; TCRdb's version includes in-frame clones alone and lacks a portion of them. The repertoire holds around 120,000 clones, with 85% to 90% as singletons. The sample taken for sequencing was peripheral blood. The receptors shown here come from a woman aged 60-70 years with COVID-19, enrolled during active disease.

The DNA of the CDR3 is TGTGCCAGCAGCGTCTCCACGCAGGGAGAGCAGTTCTTC. It translates to CASSVSTQGEQFF. V usage is TRBV3-1 (or the pseudogene TRBV3-2) and J usage is TRBJ2-1, with D possibly TRBD1 on 5 matching bases. With 5 bases removed from V and 10 bases from J, the gap between germline ends came to 15 bases. CDR3 length: 13 amino acids. Germline assignment: CDR1 LGHDT and CDR2 YNNKEL (reference sequence).

This chain connects TRBV5-1 to TRBJ2-7; the D gene is possibly TRBD1 (6 bases). CDR3 size: 17 residues. Trimming removed 0 bases from V and 4 bases from J, with 20 bases in between. Per germline, CDR1 SGHRS and CDR2 YFSETQ. CDR3 amino acids: CASSLARGSAGAYEQYF. DNA for the CDR3: TGCGCCAGCAGCTTGGCCAGGGGATCGGCAGGGGCTTACGAGCAGTACTTC.

In this sample, this clone turned up once. The chain links TRBV4-3 to TRBJ1-3; D possibly corresponds to TRBD1 (5 bases). Trimming pared 3 bases from V and 0 bases from J, leaving 15 bases between. CDR3 size: 17 residues. Germline assignment: CDR1 LGHNA and CDR2 YSLEER. The CDR3 here is CASSQALRDYSGNTIYF. The CDR3, as DNA: TGCGCCAGCAGCCAGGCACTCAGGGACTACTCTGGAAACACCATATATTTT.

V usage is TRBV30 and J usage is TRBJ2-3, with D tentatively TRBD2 (6 bases). Germline V gene lookup returns CDR1 GTSNPN and CDR2 SVGIG (reference sequence). The CDR3 is 12 residues long. V was pared by 0 bases and J by 14 bases, with 15 bases between. The CDR3: CAWSVRGAIRYF. The DNA for the CDR3 is TGTGCCTGGAGTGTACGCGGGGCCATAAGGTATTTT.

The rearrangement links TRBV12-5 to TRBJ1-1; D remains unclear. Germline-derived CDR1 and CDR2 are LGHNT and FRNRAP. This CDR3 region has 13 residues. V was shortened by 3 bases and J by 4 bases, with 9 bases between the two germline ends. The CDR3 protein is CASGFSPTTEAFF. CDR3 sequence (DNA): TGTGCTAGTGGTTTTTCCCCTACCACTGAAGCTTTCTTT.

This chain joins TRBV7-6 and TRBJ1-1; 7 nucleotides agree with TRBD1. CDR3 length: 18 amino acids. The V segment lost 7 bases and the J segment 0 bases; nucleotides outside the gene matches: 17. Looked up from germline, CDR1 is SGHVS and CDR2 is FNYEAQ. This CDR3 is CASTHAAGQRLMNTEAFF. CDR3 in DNA: TGTGCCAGCACCCATGCCGCGGGACAGAGACTTATGAACACTGAAGCTTTCTTT.

V is TRBV3-1 (or the pseudogene TRBV3-2) and J is TRBJ2-5; a possible D gene is TRBD2 (6 bases). The CDR3 has 15 residues. CDR1 is LGHDT and CDR2 is YNNKEL in the germline V gene (reference sequence). The germline V and J ends were trimmed by 5 bases and 5 bases, with 18 bases remaining between them. The CDR3 DNA reads as TGTGCCAGCAGCTTTGTTGGGGGGTCGGGGGAGACCCAGTACTTC. It specifies CASSFVGGSGETQYF.

The J gene is TRBJ1-1, the V gene TRBV11-2; a possible D gene is TRBD1 (6 bases). The germline V gene has CDR1 SGHAT and CDR2 FQNNGV. V was pared by 5 bases and J by 0 bases, with 13 bases between. This CDR3 has 15 residues. The CDR3: CASSPQGQLNTEAFF. In nucleotides, the CDR3 is TGTGCCAGCAGCCCGCAGGGGCAGCTGAACACTGAAGCTTTCTTT.

The V call is TRBV19, the J call TRBJ1-1; no reliable D call. Trimming cost V 7 bases and J 1 base, with 16 bases left between them. The CDR3 has 15 residues. The germline V gene encodes CDR1 LNHDA and CDR2 SQIVND (reference sequence). This chain's CDR3 is CASKGLEGANTEAFF. The CDR3, as DNA: TGTGCCAGTAAAGGTCTGGAGGGAGCGAACACTGAAGCTTTCTTT.

This chain connects TRBV9 to TRBJ1-2; D is ambiguous. This CDR3 is 15 amino acids long. V dropped 2 bases and J dropped 4 bases, with 15 bases sitting between them. Germline values: CDR1 SGDLS, CDR2 YYNGEE. The CDR3 coding sequence is TGTGCCAGCAGCGTTAACGGTCAGGAGGCCTATGGCTACACCTTC. Protein product: CASSVNGQEAYGYTF.

The chain couples TRBV7-6 to TRBJ1-6; TRBD1 matches at 8 bases. The J segment lost 0 bases and the V segment lost 5 bases, leaving 6 bases of the junction unmatched. CDR1 and CDR2 (germline): SGHVS, FNYEAQ. The CDR3 covers 17 residues. CDR3 protein: CASSTRGPGSYNSPLHF. The CDR3 DNA reads as TGTGCCAGCAGCACCAGGGGGCCGGGCTCCTATAATTCACCCCTCCACTTT. The full variable domain, its missing parts supplied by reference TRBV7-6 and TRBJ1-6, is GAGVSQSPRYKVTKRGQDVALRCDPISGHVSLYWYRQALGQGPEFLTYFNYEAQQDKSGLPNDRFSAERPEGSISTLTIQRTEQRDSAMYRCASSTRGPGSYNSPLHFGNGTRLTVT.

The V gene is TRBV6-2 or TRBV6-3, the J gene TRBJ2-1; 12 nucleotides align to TRBD2. CDR3 length equals 19 residues. Germline V lookup: CDR1 MNHEY, CDR2 SVGEGT. The J segment lost 8 bases and the V segment lost 5 bases, leaving 19 bases of the junction unmatched. CDR3 protein: CASSTPLAGGPVLSDEQFF. DNA of the CDR3: TGTGCCAGCAGTACCCCCCTAGCGGGGGGGCCCGTTTTAAGTGATGAGCAGTTCTTC.

The chain employs TRBV29-1 and TRBJ1-2, with 7 bases identical to TRBD1. The CDR3 sequence is 14 residues long. Germline V gene lookup returns CDR1 SQVTM and CDR2 ANQGSEA. V gave up 2 bases and J gave up 8 bases; unmatched junction bases: 11. CDR3 sequence: CSVERGGALSGYTF. CDR3 sequence (DNA): TGCAGCGTTGAACGAGGGGGCGCATTGTCCGGCTACACCTTC.

The genes are TRBV9 and TRBJ2-1; 10 nucleotides line up with TRBD1. Germline CDR1 and CDR2: SGDLS and YYNGEE. With V trimmed by 2 bases and J by 8 bases, 4 bases remained unmatched. This CDR3 contains 14 residues. As DNA, the CDR3 is TGTGCCAGCAGCGTGGCCGGGACAGGGGATGAGCAGTTCTTC. Translating it yields CASSVAGTGDEQFF.

CDR3 DNA sequence: TGTGCCAGTATGAGCTCTGGAAACACCATATATTTT. Translating gives CASMSSGNTIYF. V is TRBV19 and J is TRBJ1-3; the D is unclear. V was pared by 7 bases and J by 0 bases, with 4 bases between. CDR3 length: 12 residues. The germline V gene has CDR1 LNHDA and CDR2 SQIVND (reference sequence). Using reference TRBV19 and TRBJ1-3 for the parts outside the CDR3, the full variable domain is DGGITQSPKYLFRKEGQNVTLSCEQNLNHDAMYWYRQDPGQGLRLIYYSQIVNDFQKGDIAEGYSVSREKKESFPLTVTSAQKNPTAFYLCASMSSGNTIYFGEGSWLTVV.

The sample holds one count of this clone. The chain recombines TRBV7-3 with TRBJ1-6; D unresolved. Germline V gene sequence: CDR1 SGHTA, CDR2 FQGTGA. V was trimmed by 3 bases and J by 5 bases, leaving 8 bases between them. This CDR3 comprises 14 residues. The CDR3 coding sequence is TGTGCCAGCAGCTTGTCAGTAAATAATTCACCCCTCCACTTT. It codes for CASSLSVNNSPLHF.

This chain links TRBV7-2 with TRBJ2-7; weak D call: TRBD1 (5 bases). V was pared by 4 bases and J by 2 bases, with 15 bases between. CDR3 length equals 15 residues. Germline-derived CDR1 and CDR2 are SGHTA and FQGNSA. The DNA of the CDR3 is TGTGCCAGCAGCTCCCAGACAGCAACGACCTACGAGCAGTACTTC. Its protein is CASSSQTATTYEQYF.

This chain links TRBV5-1 with TRBJ2-5; TRBD1 agrees at 10 bases. CDR1 is SGHRS and CDR2 is YFSETQ in the germline V gene. Trimming cost V 4 bases and J 3 bases; bases outside gene matches: 15. This CDR3 has 18 residues. This CDR3 reads CASSLGIDGGTGEETQYF. The CDR3 coding sequence is TGCGCCAGCAGCCTCGGGATCGATGGGGGGACAGGGGAAGAGACCCAGTACTTC. The variable domain in full, completed from reference TRBV5-1 and TRBJ2-5, reads KAGVTQTPRYLIKTRGQQVTLSCSPISGHRSVSWYQQTPGQGLQFLFEYFSETQRNKGNFPGRFSGRQFSNSRSEMNVSTLELGDSALYLCASSLGIDGGTGEETQYFGPGTRLLVL.